This is a list of T cell receptor beta chains from one sample in a study of T-cell memory formation after mild COVID-19. TCRdb redid the calling of the 5' RACE reads with MiXCR, one entry per CDR3 protein. The sample lists about 270,000 distinct CDR3 sequences, 15% to 20% occurring once. Sample: PBMCs or a T cell subset sorted from them (not recorded which). Receptor source: a man aged 18 to 29 who had mild COVID-19 (a few samples of this study predate the infection). Cell type and time point are not known. Both conserved end residues are part of each CDR3. A D gene is named only where the DNA matches it firmly. Size is stated for part of the rows, as once, few or many counts, or as a class when the clone is expanded.

CDR3 length: 18
clone size: many
J gene: TRBJ2-3
V gene: TRBV5-1
D gene: NA
CDR3 protein: CASSFRFQGTPVADTQYF
CDR3 DNA: TGCGCCAGCAGCTTTCGGTTTCAAGGGACCCCCGTGGCAGATACGCAGTATTTT

CDR3 length: 14
clone size: NA
J gene: TRBJ2-5
V gene: TRBV7-9
D gene: NA
CDR3 protein: CASSLGQIQETQYF
CDR3 DNA: TGTGCCAGCAGCTTAGGGCAGATCCAAGAGACCCAGTACTTC

CDR3 length: 13
clone size: few
J gene: TRBJ1-4
V gene: TRBV29-1
D gene: NA
CDR3 protein: CSVGEKPFEKLFF
CDR3 DNA: TGCAGCGTTGGAGAGAAACCCTTTGAAAAACTGTTTTTT

CDR3 length: 13
clone size: few
J gene: TRBJ1-4
V gene: TRBV27
D gene: NA
CDR3 protein: CASSFLANEKLFF
CDR3 DNA: TGTGCCAGCAGTTTCCTCGCTAATGAAAAACTGTTTTTT

CDR3 length: 15
clone size: NA
J gene: TRBJ1-1
V gene: TRBV5-1
D gene: NA
CDR3 protein: CASSLWNRLNTEAFF
CDR3 DNA: TGCGCCAGCAGCTTGTGGAACAGACTGAACACTGAAGCTTTCTTT

CDR3 length: 16
clone size: NA
J gene: TRBJ1-5
V gene: TRBV6-5
D gene: NA
CDR3 protein: CASSEEGPISNQPQHF
CDR3 DNA: TGTGCCAGCAGTGAGGAAGGGCCCATTAGCAATCAGCCCCAGCATTTT

CDR3 length: 16
clone size: few
J gene: TRBJ2-3
V gene: TRBV9
D gene: TRBD1
CDR3 protein: CASSPLGQGAPDTQYF
CDR3 DNA: TGTGCCAGCAGCCCCTTGGGCCAGGGGGCCCCAGATACGCAGTATTTT

CDR3 length: 14
clone size: few
J gene: TRBJ2-4
V gene: TRBV6-5
D gene: NA
CDR3 protein: CASSYVGDLNIQYF
CDR3 DNA: TGTGCCAGCAGTTACGTCGGGGACCTAAACATTCAGTACTTC

CDR3 length: 15
clone size: few
J gene: TRBJ1-4
V gene: TRBV5-5
D gene: NA
CDR3 protein: CASSPWGDLDEKLFF
CDR3 DNA: TGTGCCAGCAGCCCATGGGGAGATCTCGATGAAAAACTGTTTTTT

CDR3 length: 14
clone size: many
J gene: TRBJ1-5
V gene: TRBV2
D gene: NA
CDR3 protein: CASSEVTADQPQHF
CDR3 DNA: TGTGCCAGCAGTGAAGTGACGGCGGATCAGCCCCAGCATTTT

CDR3 length: 15
clone size: few
J gene: TRBJ1-2
V gene: TRBV4-1
D gene: TRBD1
CDR3 protein: CASSQGQGASGGYTF
CDR3 DNA: TGCGCCAGCAGCCAAGGGCAGGGGGCATCGGGTGGCTACACCTTC

CDR3 length: 13
clone size: NA
J gene: TRBJ1-5
V gene: TRBV7-9
D gene: NA
CDR3 protein: CASSAGGFQPQHF
CDR3 DNA: TGTGCCAGCAGCGCAGGAGGGTTTCAGCCCCAGCATTTT

CDR3 length: 15
clone size: NA
J gene: TRBJ1-1
V gene: TRBV7-3
D gene: TRBD1
CDR3 protein: CASSLSTGGNTEAFF
CDR3 DNA: TGTGCCAGCAGCCTTTCGACAGGGGGGAACACTGAAGCTTTCTTT

CDR3 length: 12
clone size: NA
J gene: TRBJ2-7
V gene: TRBV24-1
D gene: NA
CDR3 protein: CATSDQRGEQYF
CDR3 DNA: TGTGCCACCAGTGATCAGAGGGGCGAGCAGTACTTC

CDR3 length: 15
clone size: few
J gene: TRBJ1-2
V gene: TRBV20-1
D gene: NA
CDR3 protein: CSASILRESGGGYTF
CDR3 DNA: TGCAGTGCTAGTATCCTTAGGGAATCCGGCGGTGGCTACACCTTC

CDR3 length: 14
clone size: NA
J gene: TRBJ2-3
V gene: TRBV7-9
D gene: NA
CDR3 protein: CDSSPDSNTDTQYF
CDR3 DNA: TGTGACAGCAGCCCGGACTCGAACACAGATACGCAGTATTTT

CDR3 length: 17
clone size: NA
J gene: TRBJ2-1
V gene: TRBV12-3/TRBV12-4
D gene: NA
CDR3 protein: CASSPTLAGIGLDEQFF
CDR3 DNA: TGTGCCAGCAGCCCTACCTTGGCGGGGATCGGGTTGGATGAGCAGTTCTTC

CDR3 length: 16
clone size: NA
J gene: TRBJ2-4
V gene: TRBV7-6
D gene: NA
CDR3 protein: CASSSGSGPLGNIQYF
CDR3 DNA: TGTGCCAGCAGCTCAGGTTCGGGACCCCTAGGAAACATTCAGTACTTC

CDR3 length: 13
clone size: once
J gene: TRBJ2-1
V gene: TRBV5-1
D gene: NA
CDR3 protein: CASTPATYNEQFF
CDR3 DNA: TGCGCCAGCACCCCGGCGACCTACAATGAGCAGTTCTTC

CDR3 length: 14
clone size: few
J gene: TRBJ2-5
V gene: TRBV25-1
D gene: NA
CDR3 protein: CASSVGAGIETQYF
CDR3 DNA: TGTGCCAGCAGTGTAGGGGCCGGAATCGAGACCCAGTACTTC

CDR3 length: 14
clone size: NA
J gene: TRBJ2-1
V gene: TRBV5-1
D gene: NA
CDR3 protein: CASSLEGGGNEQFF
CDR3 DNA: TGCGCCAGCAGCTTGGAGGGCGGCGGAAATGAGCAGTTCTTC

CDR3 length: 15
clone size: few
J gene: TRBJ2-3
V gene: TRBV20-1
D gene: TRBD2
CDR3 protein: CSARRGGTSTDTQYF
CDR3 DNA: TGCAGTGCTAGGCGGGGGGGAACTAGCACAGATACGCAGTATTTT

CDR3 length: 14
clone size: few
J gene: TRBJ2-1
V gene: TRBV5-1
D gene: TRBD1
CDR3 protein: CASSTNRGVDEQFF
CDR3 DNA: TGCGCCAGCAGCACAAACAGGGGTGTAGATGAGCAGTTCTTC

CDR3 length: 16
clone size: NA
J gene: TRBJ1-6
V gene: TRBV9
D gene: NA
CDR3 protein: CASSGGVAEYNSPLHF
CDR3 DNA: TGTGCCAGCAGCGGGGGGGTGGCAGAGTATAATTCACCCCTCCACTTT

CDR3 length: 13
clone size: NA
J gene: TRBJ2-5
V gene: TRBV6-2/TRBV6-3
D gene: NA
CDR3 protein: CASSRPYQETQYF
CDR3 DNA: TGTGCCAGCAGCCGACCCTACCAAGAGACCCAGTACTTC

CDR3 length: 14
clone size: few
J gene: TRBJ2-5
V gene: TRBV12-3/TRBV12-4
D gene: TRBD1
CDR3 protein: CASSLDRGRETQYF
CDR3 DNA: TGTGCCAGCAGTTTAGACAGGGGGCGAGAGACCCAGTACTTC

CDR3 length: 14
clone size: NA
J gene: TRBJ1-4
V gene: TRBV4-1
D gene: TRBD1
CDR3 protein: CASLDRGRDEKLFF
CDR3 DNA: TGCGCCAGCCTTGACAGGGGCCGAGATGAAAAACTGTTTTTT

CDR3 length: 14
clone size: NA
J gene: TRBJ2-7
V gene: TRBV6-6
D gene: NA
CDR3 protein: CASSPSAVRNEQYF
CDR3 DNA: TGTGCCAGCAGCCCCTCTGCGGTTCGTAACGAGCAGTACTTC

CDR3 length: 16
clone size: NA
J gene: TRBJ2-5
V gene: TRBV5-1
D gene: TRBD2
CDR3 protein: CASSFGTSGGSETQYF
CDR3 DNA: TGCGCCAGCAGCTTTGGGACTAGCGGGGGATCAGAGACCCAGTACTTC

CDR3 length: 15
clone size: few
J gene: TRBJ2-4
V gene: TRBV6-6
D gene: TRBD2
CDR3 protein: CASSLAGGYGNIQYF
CDR3 DNA: TGTGCCAGCAGCCTAGCGGGGGGGTATGGAAACATTCAGTACTTC

CDR3 length: 16
clone size: few
J gene: TRBJ2-3
V gene: TRBV3-1
D gene: TRBD2
CDR3 protein: CASSQDSLAGEDTQYF
CDR3 DNA: TGTGCCAGCAGCCAAGATTCACTAGCGGGGGAGGATACGCAGTATTTT

CDR3 length: 15
clone size: few
J gene: TRBJ2-5
V gene: TRBV29-1
D gene: NA
CDR3 protein: CSVLPPGPNQETQYF
CDR3 DNA: TGCAGCGTCCTGCCCCCAGGGCCGAACCAAGAGACCCAGTACTTC

CDR3 length: 14
clone size: many
J gene: TRBJ1-3
V gene: TRBV4-3
D gene: TRBD1
CDR3 protein: CASSQDRGLNTIYF
CDR3 DNA: TGCGCCAGCAGCCAGGACAGGGGGCTTAACACCATATATTTT

CDR3 length: 13
clone size: few
J gene: TRBJ1-2
V gene: TRBV28
D gene: NA
CDR3 protein: CASLRGENYGYTF
CDR3 DNA: TGTGCGAGCTTGAGGGGGGAGAACTATGGCTACACCTTC

CDR3 length: 15
clone size: few
J gene: TRBJ1-5
V gene: TRBV9
D gene: TRBD1
CDR3 protein: CASSVTGGEFSPQHF
CDR3 DNA: TGTGCCAGCAGCGTGACAGGGGGCGAGTTCTCGCCCCAGCATTTT

CDR3 length: 20
clone size: NA
J gene: TRBJ2-5
V gene: TRBV14
D gene: NA
CDR3 protein: CASSQTHAYGGPPTQETQYF
CDR3 DNA: TGTGCCAGCAGCCAGACCCATGCCTACGGGGGGCCCCCGACGCAAGAGACCCAGTACTTC

CDR3 length: 16
clone size: NA
J gene: TRBJ1-1
V gene: TRBV12-3/TRBV12-4
D gene: NA
CDR3 protein: CTSSFTVGRSNTEAFF
CDR3 DNA: TGTACCAGCAGTTTTACCGTGGGTAGGTCAAACACTGAAGCTTTCTTT

CDR3 length: 15
clone size: few
J gene: TRBJ2-1
V gene: TRBV14
D gene: NA
CDR3 protein: CASSPWRTGWNEQFF
CDR3 DNA: TGTGCCAGCAGCCCCTGGCGGACGGGTTGGAATGAGCAGTTCTTC